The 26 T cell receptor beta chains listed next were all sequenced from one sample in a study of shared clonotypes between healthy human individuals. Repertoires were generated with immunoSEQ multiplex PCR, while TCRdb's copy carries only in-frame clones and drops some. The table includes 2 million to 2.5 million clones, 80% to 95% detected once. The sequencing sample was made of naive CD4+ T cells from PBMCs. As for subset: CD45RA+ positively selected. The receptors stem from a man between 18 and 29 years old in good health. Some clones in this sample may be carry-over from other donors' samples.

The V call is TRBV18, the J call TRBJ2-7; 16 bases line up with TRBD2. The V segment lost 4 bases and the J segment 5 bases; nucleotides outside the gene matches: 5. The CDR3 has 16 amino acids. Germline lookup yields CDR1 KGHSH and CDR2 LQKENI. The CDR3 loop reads CASSRGTSGRADEQYF. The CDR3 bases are TGTGCCAGCTCACGTGGGACTAGCGGGAGGGCTGACGAGCAGTACTTC.

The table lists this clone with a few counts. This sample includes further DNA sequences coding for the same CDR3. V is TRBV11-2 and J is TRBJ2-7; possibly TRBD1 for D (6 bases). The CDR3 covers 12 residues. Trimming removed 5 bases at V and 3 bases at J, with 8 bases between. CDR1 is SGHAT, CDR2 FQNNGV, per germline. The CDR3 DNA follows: TGTGCCAGCAGCCTACAGGGCTACGAGCAGTACTTC. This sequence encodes CASSLQGYEQYF.

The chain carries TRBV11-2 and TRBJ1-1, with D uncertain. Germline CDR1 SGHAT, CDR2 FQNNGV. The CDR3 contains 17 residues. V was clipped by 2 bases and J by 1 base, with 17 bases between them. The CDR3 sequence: CASSLRSGFKGNTEAFF. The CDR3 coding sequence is TGTGCCAGCAGCTTAAGATCGGGGTTCAAGGGGAACACTGAAGCTTTCTTT.

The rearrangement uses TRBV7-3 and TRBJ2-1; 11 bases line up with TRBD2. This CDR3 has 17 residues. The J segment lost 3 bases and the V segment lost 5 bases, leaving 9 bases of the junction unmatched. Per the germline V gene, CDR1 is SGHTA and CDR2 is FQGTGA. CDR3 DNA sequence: TGTGCCAGCAGCCCCATAGCGGGAGGGCCGGGCTACAATGAGCAGTTCTTC. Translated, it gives CASSPIAGGPGYNEQFF.

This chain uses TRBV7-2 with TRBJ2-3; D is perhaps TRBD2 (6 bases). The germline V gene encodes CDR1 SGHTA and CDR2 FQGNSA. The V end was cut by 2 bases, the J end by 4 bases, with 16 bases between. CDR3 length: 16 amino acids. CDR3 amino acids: CASSLFGGGPPDTQYF. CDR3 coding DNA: TGTGCCAGCAGCTTATTCGGCGGAGGGCCTCCAGATACGCAGTATTTT. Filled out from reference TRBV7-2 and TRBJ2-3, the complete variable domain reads GAGVSQSPSNKVTEKGKDVELRCDPISGHTALYWYRQSLGQGLEFLIYFQGNSAPDKSGLPSDRFSAERTGGSVSTLTIQRTQQEDSAVYLCASSLFGGGPPDTQYFGPGTRLTVL.

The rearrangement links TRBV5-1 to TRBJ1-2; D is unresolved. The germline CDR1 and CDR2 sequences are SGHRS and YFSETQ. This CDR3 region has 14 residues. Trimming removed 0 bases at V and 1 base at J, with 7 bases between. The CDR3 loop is CASSLDTFNYGYTF. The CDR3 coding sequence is TGCGCCAGCAGCTTGGACACTTTTAACTATGGCTACACCTTC.

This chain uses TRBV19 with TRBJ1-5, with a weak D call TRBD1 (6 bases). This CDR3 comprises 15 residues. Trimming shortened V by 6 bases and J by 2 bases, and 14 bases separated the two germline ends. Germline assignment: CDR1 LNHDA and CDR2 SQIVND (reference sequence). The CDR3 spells CASSPRGAGNQPQHF. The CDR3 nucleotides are TGTGCCAGTAGCCCCCGGGGGGCTGGCAATCAGCCCCAGCATTTT.

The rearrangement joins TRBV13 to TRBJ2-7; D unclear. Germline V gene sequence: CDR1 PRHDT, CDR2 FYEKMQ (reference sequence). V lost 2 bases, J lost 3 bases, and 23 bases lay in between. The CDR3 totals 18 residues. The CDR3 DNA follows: TGTGCCAGCAGCTTAAGACCTTTCTCGGCAGCAACATACTACGAGCAGTACTTC. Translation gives CASSLRPFSAATYYEQYF.

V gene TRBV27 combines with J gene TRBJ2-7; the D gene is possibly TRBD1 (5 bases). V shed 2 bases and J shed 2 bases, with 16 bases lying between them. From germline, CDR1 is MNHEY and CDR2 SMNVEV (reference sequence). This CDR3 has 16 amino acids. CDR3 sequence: CASSLTVQSRAYEQYF. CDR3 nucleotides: TGTGCCAGCAGTTTAACGGTGCAAAGCAGGGCCTACGAGCAGTACTTC.

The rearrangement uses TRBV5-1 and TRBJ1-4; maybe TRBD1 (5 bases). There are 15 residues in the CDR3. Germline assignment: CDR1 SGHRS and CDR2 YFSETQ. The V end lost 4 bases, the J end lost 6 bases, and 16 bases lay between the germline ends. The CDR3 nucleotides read TGCGCCAGCAGCACAGATGGGGGTTCGGATGAAAAACTGTTTTTT. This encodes CASSTDGGSDEKLFF.

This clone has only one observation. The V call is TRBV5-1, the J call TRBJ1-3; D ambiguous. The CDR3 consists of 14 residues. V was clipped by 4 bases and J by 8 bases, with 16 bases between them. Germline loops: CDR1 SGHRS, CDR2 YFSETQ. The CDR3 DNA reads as TGCGCCAGCAGCCTTACGAATGGGATAGACACCATATATTTT. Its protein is CASSLTNGIDTIYF.

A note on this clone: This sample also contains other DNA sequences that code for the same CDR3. The CDR3 loop reads CASSDVTGRGTNEKLFF. CDR3 DNA sequence: TGTGCCAGCAGTGACGTCACAGGGAGGGGAACTAATGAAAAACTGTTTTTT. V usage is TRBV6-1 and J usage is TRBJ1-4; weak D call: TRBD1 (6 bases). The V gene's germline CDR1 is MNHNS and CDR2 SASEGT. This CDR3 has 17 amino acids. The V end was cut by 3 bases, the J end by 1 base, with 15 bases between.

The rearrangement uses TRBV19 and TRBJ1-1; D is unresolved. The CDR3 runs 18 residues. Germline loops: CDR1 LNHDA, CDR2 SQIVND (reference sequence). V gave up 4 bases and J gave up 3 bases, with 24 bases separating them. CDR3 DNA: TGTGCCAGTAGTAGGCCGGGCCCCAAAAAACGAACATACACTGAAGCTTTCTTT. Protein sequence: CASSRPGPKKRTYTEAFF. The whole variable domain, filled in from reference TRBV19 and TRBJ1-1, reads DGGITQSPKYLFRKEGQNVTLSCEQNLNHDAMYWYRQDPGQGLRLIYYSQIVNDFQKGDIAEGYSVSREKKESFPLTVTSAQKNPTAFYLCASSRPGPKKRTYTEAFFGQGTRLTVV.

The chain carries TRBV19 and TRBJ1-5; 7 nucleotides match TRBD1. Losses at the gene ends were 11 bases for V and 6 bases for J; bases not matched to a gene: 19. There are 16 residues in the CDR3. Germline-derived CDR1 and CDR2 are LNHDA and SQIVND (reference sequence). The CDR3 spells CASSYARQGGGQPQHF. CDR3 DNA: TGTGCCTCCTCTTACGCGAGGCAGGGGGGAGGTCAGCCCCAGCATTTT. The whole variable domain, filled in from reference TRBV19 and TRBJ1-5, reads DGGITQSPKYLFRKEGQNVTLSCEQNLNHDAMYWYRQDPGQGLRLIYYSQIVNDFQKGDIAEGYSVSREKKESFPLTVTSAQKNPTAFYLCASSYARQGGGQPQHFGDGTRLSIL.

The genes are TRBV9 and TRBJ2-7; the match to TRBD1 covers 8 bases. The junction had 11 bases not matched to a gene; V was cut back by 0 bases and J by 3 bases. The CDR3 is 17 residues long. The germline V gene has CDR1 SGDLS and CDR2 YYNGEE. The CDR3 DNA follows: TGTGCCAGCAGCGTAGAGGGTGTAGGGACAGGACGCTACGAGCAGTACTTC. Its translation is CASSVEGVGTGRYEQYF.

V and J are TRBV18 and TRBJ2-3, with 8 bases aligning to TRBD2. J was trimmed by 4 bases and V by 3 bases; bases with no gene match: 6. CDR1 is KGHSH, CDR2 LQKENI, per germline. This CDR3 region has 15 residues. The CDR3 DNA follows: TGTGCCAGCTCACCTGGGAGCGGGAGAGCAGATACGCAGTATTTT. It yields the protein CASSPGSGRADTQYF.

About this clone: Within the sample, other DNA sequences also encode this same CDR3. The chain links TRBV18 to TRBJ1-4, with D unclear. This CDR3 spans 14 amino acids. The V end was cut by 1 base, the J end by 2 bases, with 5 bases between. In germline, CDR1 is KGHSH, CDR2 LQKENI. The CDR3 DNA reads TGTGCCAGCTCACCACGAGGGACTAATGAAAAACTGTTTTTT. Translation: CASSPRGTNEKLFF.

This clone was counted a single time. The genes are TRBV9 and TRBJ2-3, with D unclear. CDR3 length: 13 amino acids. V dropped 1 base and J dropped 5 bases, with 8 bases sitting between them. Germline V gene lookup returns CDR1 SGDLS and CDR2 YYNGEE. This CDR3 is CASSVISEDTQYF. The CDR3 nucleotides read TGTGCCAGCAGCGTAATATCGGAAGATACGCAGTATTTT.

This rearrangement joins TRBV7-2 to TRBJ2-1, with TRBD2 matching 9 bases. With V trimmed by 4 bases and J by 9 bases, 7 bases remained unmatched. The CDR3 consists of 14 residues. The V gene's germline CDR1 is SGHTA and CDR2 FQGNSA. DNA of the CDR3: TGTGCCAGCAGCTCCTTAGCGGGAGACAGTGAGCAGTTCTTC. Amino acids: CASSSLAGDSEQFF.

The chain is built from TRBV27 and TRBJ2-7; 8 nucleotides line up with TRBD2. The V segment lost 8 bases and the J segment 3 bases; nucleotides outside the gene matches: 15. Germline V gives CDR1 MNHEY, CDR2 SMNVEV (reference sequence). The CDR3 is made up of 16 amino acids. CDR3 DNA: TGTGCCAGCGCCCCCCTTTGGACTAGCCGAATCTACGAGCAGTACTTC. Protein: CASAPLWTSRIYEQYF.

CDR3 DNA: TGTGCCAGCAGCCCGACGCTTAGAGATACGCAGTATTTT. Encoded protein: CASSPTLRDTQYF. The chain is built from TRBV7-3 and TRBJ2-3; D not certain. CDR1 is SGHTA and CDR2 is FQGTGA in the germline V gene. The V and J ends lost 5 bases and 5 bases respectively, with 11 bases between them. This CDR3 region has 13 residues.

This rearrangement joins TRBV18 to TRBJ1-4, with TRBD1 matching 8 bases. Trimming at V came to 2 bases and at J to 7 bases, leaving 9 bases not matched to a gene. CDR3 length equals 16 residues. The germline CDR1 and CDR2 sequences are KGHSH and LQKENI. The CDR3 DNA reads TGTGCCAGCTCACCAGAAGCCCAGGGGGCGGTTGAAAAACTGTTTTTT. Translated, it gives CASSPEAQGAVEKLFF.

Here the CDR3 reads CAYNPHGIATNEKLFF. Here the CDR3 DNA reads TGTGCCTACAACCCCCACGGGATTGCAACTAATGAAAAACTGTTTTTT. This sequence joins TRBV30 and TRBJ1-4; D is unclear. In germline, CDR1 is GTSNPN, CDR2 SVGIG (reference sequence). The CDR3 length is 16 residues. V was shortened by 7 bases and J by 0 bases, with 18 bases between the two germline ends.

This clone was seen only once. The CDR3 DNA is TGTGCCAGCTCACCACCTGTCGGGAGGTCTAATACGCAGTATTTT. Amino acids: CASSPPVGRSNTQYF. The chain joins TRBV18 to TRBJ2-3, with TRBD2 matching over 7 bases. Unmatched junction bases numbered 7, after V lost 0 bases and J lost 7 bases. This CDR3 comprises 15 residues. Germline loops: CDR1 KGHSH, CDR2 LQKENI.

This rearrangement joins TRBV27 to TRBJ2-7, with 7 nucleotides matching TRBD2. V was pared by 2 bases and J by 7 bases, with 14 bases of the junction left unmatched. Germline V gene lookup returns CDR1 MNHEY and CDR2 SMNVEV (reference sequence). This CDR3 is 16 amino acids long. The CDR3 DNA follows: TGTGCCAGCAGTTTACTGATCAGGGACGGGGGGAGAGAGCAGTACTTC. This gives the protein CASSLLIRDGGREQYF.

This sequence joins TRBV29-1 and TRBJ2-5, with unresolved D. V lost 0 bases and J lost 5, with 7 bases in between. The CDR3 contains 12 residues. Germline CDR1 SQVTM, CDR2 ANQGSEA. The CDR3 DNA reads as TGCAGCGTTGAAGATACCGGGGAGACCCAGTACTTC. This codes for CSVEDTGETQYF. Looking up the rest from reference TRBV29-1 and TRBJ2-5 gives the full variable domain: SAVISQKPSRDICQRGTSLTIQCQVDSQVTMMFWYRQQPGQSLTLIATANQGSEATYESGFVIDKFPISRPNLTFSTLTVSNMSPEDSSIYLCSVEDTGETQYFGPGTRLLVL.